This passage covers 4 T cell receptor beta chains from one sample sequenced in a study of CXCR3-negative and CXCR3-positive naive CD8 T cells. The study made its TRB cDNA libraries by 5' RACE, adding UMI labels. For each CDR3 protein, TCRdb gives one entry from its re-call of the 5' RACE reads, without DNA. This table lists 85,000 to 120,000 distinct CDR3 sequences. Overall study findings and caveats: Hydrophobicity was higher for TRB CDR3s found in CXCR3-positive naive cells than in CXCR3-negative naive cells.

Antigens of these TCRs are unknown. The specimen sequenced was naive CXCR3+ CD8+ T cells from blood. Documented subset: CD45RO-CCR7+CD27+CD95- naive CD8+ T cells expressing CXCR3 (TNR3+). All receptors derive from a human donor in good health. Some clones in this sample may be carry-over from other donors' samples.

The genes are TRBV7-8 and TRBJ2-1. Germline V lookup: CDR1 SGHVS, CDR2 FQNEAQ. This CDR3 has 13 residues. CDR3: CASSLLIYNEQFF. Using reference TRBV7-8 and TRBJ2-1 for the parts outside the CDR3, the full variable domain is GAGVSQSPRYKVAKRGQDVALRCDPISGHVSLFWYQQALGQGPEFLTYFQNEAQLDKSGLPSDRFFAERPEGSVSTLKIQRTQQEDSAVYLCASSLLIYNEQFFGPGTRLTVL.

V and J are TRBV10-3 and TRBJ2-1; checking the TCRdb D call of TRBD2 is not possible without DNA. CDR1 and CDR2 from the germline V gene are ENHRY and SYGVKD. The CDR3 loop spans 14 amino acids. CDR3 region: CAIRAGLPGDEQFF.

This chain connects TRBV29-1 to TRBJ2-7; the TCRdb call, TRBD2, lacks DNA for checking. CDR3 length equals 12 residues. Germline V gene data show CDR1 as SQVTM and CDR2 as ANQGSEA. The CDR3 loop reads CSVRTSEYEQYF.

This chain joins TRBV6-5 and TRBJ2-7; TCRdb calls TRBD2, which cannot be checked without DNA. Germline loops: CDR1 MNHEY, CDR2 SVGAGI. CDR3 length: 13 amino acids. The CDR3 region is CASSYFGPLEQYF.